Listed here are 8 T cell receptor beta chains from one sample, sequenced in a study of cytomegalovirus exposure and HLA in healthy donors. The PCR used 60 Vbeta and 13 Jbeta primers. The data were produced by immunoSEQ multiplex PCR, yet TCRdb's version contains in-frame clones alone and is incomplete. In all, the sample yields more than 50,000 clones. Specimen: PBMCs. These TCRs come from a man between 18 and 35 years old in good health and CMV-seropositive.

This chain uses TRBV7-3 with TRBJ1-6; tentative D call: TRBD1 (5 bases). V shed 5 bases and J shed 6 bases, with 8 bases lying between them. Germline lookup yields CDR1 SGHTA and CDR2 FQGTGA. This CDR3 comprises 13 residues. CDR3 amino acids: CASSLRGNSPLHF. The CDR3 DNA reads TGTGCCAGCAGCCTTAGGGGTAATTCACCCCTCCACTTT. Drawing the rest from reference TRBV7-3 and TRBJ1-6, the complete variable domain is GAGVSQTPSNKVTEKGKYVELRCDPISGHTALYWYRQSLGQGPEFLIYFQGTGAADDSGLPNDRFFAVRPEGSVSTLKIQRTERGDSAVYLCASSLRGNSPLHFGNGTRLTVT.

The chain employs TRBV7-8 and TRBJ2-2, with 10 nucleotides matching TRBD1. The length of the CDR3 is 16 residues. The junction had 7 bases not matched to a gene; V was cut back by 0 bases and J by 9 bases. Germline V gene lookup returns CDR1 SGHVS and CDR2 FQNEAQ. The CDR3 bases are TGTGCCAGCAGCTTAGCCCCGCCGGGACAGGGGAGGGAGCTGTTTTTT. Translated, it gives CASSLAPPGQGRELFF.

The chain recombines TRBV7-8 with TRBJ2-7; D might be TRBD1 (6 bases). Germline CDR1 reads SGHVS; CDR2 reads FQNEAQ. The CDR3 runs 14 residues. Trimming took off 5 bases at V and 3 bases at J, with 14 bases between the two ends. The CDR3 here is CASSRGQLDYEQYF. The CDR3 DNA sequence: TGTGCCAGCAGCCGGGGACAACTAGACTACGAGCAGTACTTC.

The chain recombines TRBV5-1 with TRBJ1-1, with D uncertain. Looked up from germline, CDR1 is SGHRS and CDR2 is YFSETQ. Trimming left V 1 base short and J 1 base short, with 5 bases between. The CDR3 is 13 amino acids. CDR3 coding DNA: TGCGCCAGCAGCTTGATCCAGAACACTGAAGCTTTCTTT. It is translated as CASSLIQNTEAFF.

The CDR3 is CASRDRGRDGYTF. As DNA, the CDR3 is TGTGCCAGCAGGGACAGGGGAAGGGATGGCTACACCTTC. This chain links TRBV2 with TRBJ1-2, with 9 bases aligning to TRBD1. The ends lost 6 bases at V and 6 bases at J; junction bases unmatched: 5. CDR3 size: 13 residues. Germline V gene data show CDR1 as SNHLY and CDR2 as FYNNEI.

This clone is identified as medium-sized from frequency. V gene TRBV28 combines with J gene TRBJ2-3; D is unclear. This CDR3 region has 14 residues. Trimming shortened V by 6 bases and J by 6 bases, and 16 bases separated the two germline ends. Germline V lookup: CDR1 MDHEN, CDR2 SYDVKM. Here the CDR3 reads CASSLPRVTDTQYF. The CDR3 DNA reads TGTGCCAGCAGCCTCCCCCGAGTTACGGATACGCAGTATTTT.

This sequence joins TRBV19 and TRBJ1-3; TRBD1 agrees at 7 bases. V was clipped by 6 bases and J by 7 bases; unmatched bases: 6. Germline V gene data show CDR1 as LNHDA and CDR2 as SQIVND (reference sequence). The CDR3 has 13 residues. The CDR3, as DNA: TGTGCCAGTAGCCTCACGACAGGGAACACCATATATTTT. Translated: CASSLTTGNTIYF.

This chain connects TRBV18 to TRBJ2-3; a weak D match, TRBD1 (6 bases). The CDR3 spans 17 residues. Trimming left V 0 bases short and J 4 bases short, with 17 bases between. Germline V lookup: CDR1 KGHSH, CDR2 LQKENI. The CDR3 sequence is CASSPPKGDGGADTQYF. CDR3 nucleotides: TGTGCCAGCTCACCACCAAAGGGGGATGGAGGAGCAGATACGCAGTATTTT.